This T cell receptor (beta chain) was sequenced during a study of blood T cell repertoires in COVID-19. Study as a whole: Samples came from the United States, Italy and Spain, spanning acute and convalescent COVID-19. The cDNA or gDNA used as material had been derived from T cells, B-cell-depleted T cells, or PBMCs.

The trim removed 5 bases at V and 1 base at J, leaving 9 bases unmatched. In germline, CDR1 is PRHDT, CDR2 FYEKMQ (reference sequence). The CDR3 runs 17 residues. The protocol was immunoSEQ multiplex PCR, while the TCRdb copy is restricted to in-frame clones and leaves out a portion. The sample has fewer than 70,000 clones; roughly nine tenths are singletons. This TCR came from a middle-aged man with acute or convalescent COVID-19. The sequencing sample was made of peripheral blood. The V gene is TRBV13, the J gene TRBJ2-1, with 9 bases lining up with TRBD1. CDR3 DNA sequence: TGTGCCAGCAGCACAGGGGACAGGGACGGGTCCTACAATGAGCAGTTCTTC. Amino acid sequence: CASSTGDRDGSYNEQFF.